The clone carrying this T cell receptor (beta chain) was detected once. Seattle-derived patients entered the study during active infection and were followed longitudinally. The data stem from a study of blood T cell repertoires in COVID-19. Study in general: COVID-19 samples from acute and convalescent phases originated in the United States, Italy and Spain. From T cells, B-cell-depleted T cells, or PBMCs came the material, which was cDNA or gDNA.

The CDR3 length is 14 residues. J lost 3 bases, V lost 8 bases, and 6 bases had no gene match. The germline gives CDR1 SNHLY, CDR2 FYNNEI. In the authors' methods: Scientists estimated how many nucleated cells there were by amplifying reference gene primers. Data came from immunoSEQ multiplex PCR; TCRdb stores just in-frame clones and leaves some out. The V and J calls and clone size come from that table; D and trimming were worked out from the DNA. This table has about 300,000 clones, over 85% appearing once. V usage is TRBV2 and J usage is TRBJ2-1; 8 bases match TRBD1. Sequencing was carried out using peripheral blood. The receptor was derived from a woman aged 25 to 39 with COVID-19, enrolled during active disease. The chain's CDR3 is CASDHRGIYNEQFF. The CDR3, as DNA: TGTGCCAGCGACCACAGGGGGATCTACAATGAGCAGTTCTTC.